The clone carrying this T cell receptor (beta chain) occurred a few times. Its antigen is not known. The entry originates in a study of cytomegalovirus exposure and HLA in healthy donors. Study details: Roughly 86 million unique TCRs from HLA-typed donors made up an early data release.

Study results and limitations: Common viral pathogens were later found to be apparently linked to several of the most significant clusters.

The junction had 7 bases not matched to a gene; V was cut back by 3 bases and J by 4 bases. Germline V gives CDR1 LNHNV, CDR2 YYDKDF (reference sequence). The CDR3 has 17 residues. Primers for the PCR totalled 60 Vbeta and 13 Jbeta. Measured with immunoSEQ multiplex PCR; TCRdb has only the in-frame clones, and not every one. The data hold some 57,000 clones, with around 62% observed a single time. Nominal health characterized the donors when sampled, though unrecorded immune exposures were likely. The chain links TRBV15 to TRBJ2-2; 11 bases agree with TRBD2. Sequenced: PBMCs. This sequence originates from a human donor in good health. The CDR3, as DNA: TGTGCCACCAGCAGGCTACTAGCGGGGGCCACCACCGGGGAGCTGTTTTTT. Its protein is CATSRLLAGATTGELFF.